This T cell receptor (beta chain) was captured in a study of blood T cell repertoires in COVID-19. TCRdb keeps only in-frame clones here, not all; method: immunoSEQ multiplex PCR. The repertoire holds more than 150,000 clones, with approximately 91% as singletons. This CDR3 has 13 residues. In germline, CDR1 is MNHNY, CDR2 SVGAGI (reference sequence). V was cut by 2 bases and J by 7 bases, with 11 bases left in between. The source material was peripheral blood. This sequence was found in a middle-aged man with acute or convalescent COVID-19. V and J are TRBV6-6 and TRBJ1-1; D may be TRBD1 (5 bases). CDR3 residues: CASSYIGEGEAFF. The CDR3 DNA reads TGTGCCAGCAGTTACATAGGGGAAGGTGAAGCTTTCTTT.